The next 25 T cell receptor beta chains were all read from a single sample in a study of T cells in women clearing cervical HPV infection listed by TCRdb under 2018. Preparation of the library involved the immunoSEQ multiplex PCR assay. Imported from immuneACCESS, the table was reduced by TCRdb to in-frame sequences with V and J called. These copies leave out some clones; in studies compared against another copy, an unresolved V gene accounts for under half, and the cause of the remainder is not known. The table kept for this sample lists around 48,000 clones. The ten top clones hold roughly 1.6% of the sample. Sequenced: blood buffy coat. The receptors were sampled from a woman aged 18-70 years with a cervical HPV16 infection that either progressed to CIN3+ or cleared (not recorded which).

As regards this clone: The read ends 3 residues early relative to the CDR3; the germline J gene fills the gap. This chain uses TRBV12-5 with TRBJ2-7; 8 bases are shared with TRBD1. Losses at the gene ends were 5 bases for V and 5 bases for J; bases not matched to a gene: 5. The length of the CDR3 is 13 residues. Germline-derived CDR1 and CDR2 are LGHNT and FRNRAP. This CDR3 reads CASGRTGSDEQYF. The CDR3 bases that were read are TGTGCTAGTGGTCGGACAGGGAGCGACGAG.

The covered CDR3 bases are TGTGCCAGCAGTAAAAACCACGGACTAGCGAGCACAGATACG. Its translation: CASSKNHGLASTDT. In full, the CDR3 is CASSKNHGLASTDTQYF. The J gene is TRBJ2-3, the V gene TRBV28; TRBD2 matches at 9 bases. The CDR3 end is not reached by the read, which stops 3 residues before it; the germline J gene fills it in. V was clipped by 5 bases and J by 0 bases; unmatched bases: 9. The germline gives CDR1 MDHEN, CDR2 SYDVKM. The CDR3 has 17 amino acids.

As to this clone: The read ends 3 residues before the CDR3 terminus; that terminus is restored from the germline J gene. This chain links TRBV20-1 with TRBJ2-7, with 12 bases lining up with TRBD2. J lost 1 base, V lost 5 bases, and 3 bases had no gene match. The CDR3 loop spans 14 amino acids. Germline lookup yields CDR1 DFQATT and CDR2 SNEGSKA (reference sequence). Partial CDR3 DNA: TGCAGTGCTCTACTAGCGGGGGGTTCCTACGAG. Amino acids: CSALLAGGSYE. The entire CDR3 reads CSALLAGGSYEQYF.

Comment on this clone: An end of the junction differs from the germline gene, which may be a read error. The CDR3 end falls 3 residues outside the read, so it is completed with the germline J gene. V gene TRBV4-2 combines with J gene TRBJ2-3; 8 bases map to TRBD2. Germline values: CDR1 LGHNA, CDR2 YNFKEQ. This CDR3 has 18 residues. The CDR3 bases that were read are TGCGCCAGCAGCCAACAACTTGACACGGGGGGGCCGGGAGATACG. Its protein is CASSQQLDTGGPGDT. The complete CDR3 protein is CASSQQLDTGGPGDTQYF.

On this clone itself: The DNA ends 3 residues before the CDR3 does, and the rest of the CDR3 is filled in from the germline J gene. The rearrangement joins TRBV18 to TRBJ2-5, with TRBD2 identical over 8 bases. The CDR3 has 16 amino acids. J gave up 4 bases and V 2 bases, and 9 bases lay outside the gene matches. Germline values: CDR1 KGHSH, CDR2 LQKENI. The sequenced part of the CDR3 DNA is TGTGCCAGCTCACCATGGGAAAAGCGGGAGATAGAGACC. Encoded protein: CASSPWEKREIET. From start to end, the CDR3 is CASSPWEKREIETQYF.

As to this clone: The sequence runs out 3 residues before the end of the CDR3; the remainder is reconstructed from the germline J gene. The gene calls are TRBV30 and TRBJ2-7; no reliable D call. V was cut by 0 bases and J by 5 bases, with 5 bases left in between. Germline V lookup: CDR1 GTSNPN, CDR2 SVGIG (reference sequence). This CDR3 has 11 amino acids. CDR3 sequence reads: CAWSVTDEQYF. Incomplete CDR3 DNA: TGTGCCTGGAGTGTAACAGACGAG.

Turning to this clone: Read coverage stops 3 residues before the CDR3 terminus; the germline J gene supplies the remainder. The chain joins TRBV20-1 to TRBJ1-6; D not certain. Trimming took off 3 bases at V and 7 bases at J, with 16 bases between the two ends. CDR1 is DFQATT and CDR2 is SNEGSKA in the germline V gene (reference sequence). The CDR3 loop spans 15 amino acids. CDR3 region: CSASVWSSENSPLHF. The CDR3 bases that were read are TGCAGTGCTAGTGTGTGGTCGAGCGAGAATTCACCC.

Turning to this clone: The read ends 3 residues early relative to the CDR3; the germline J gene fills the gap. The chain has TRBV11-2 and TRBJ2-1; tentative D call: TRBD1 (6 bases). CDR1 is SGHAT and CDR2 is FQNNGV in the germline V gene. V lost 1 base to trimming and J lost 9 bases, with 13 bases between them. The CDR3 extends over 14 amino acids. The CDR3 here is CASSLVAGASEQFF. The CDR3 DNA, read in part, is TGTGCCAGCAGCTTAGTTGCAGGGGCGAGTGAG.

Concerning this clone: The read falls 3 residues short of the CDR3 end, and the missing part is taken from the germline J gene. The genes are TRBV20-1 and TRBJ2-7; D may correspond to TRBD1 or TRBD2 (5 bases each). The CDR3 extends over 13 amino acids. With 6 bases removed from V and 3 bases from J, the gap between germline ends came to 15 bases. Germline CDR1 DFQATT, CDR2 SNEGSKA (reference sequence). The chain's CDR3 is CSAMGDRDYEQYF. The DNA read from the CDR3 is TGCAGTGCCATGGGAGACAGAGACTACGAG.

Comments on this clone: The junction and the germline gene differ at one end; a read error may be behind it. Read sequence stops 3 residues before the CDR3 end, and the germline J gene provides the missing end. The J gene is TRBJ1-2, the V gene TRBV4-2; weak D call: TRBD1 (5 bases). The CDR3 contains 15 residues. Germline assignment: CDR1 LGHNA and CDR2 YNFKEQ. Partial CDR3 DNA: TGCGCCAGCAGCCAAGATCCCGGGGGGTTATATGGC. This codes for CASSQDPGGLYG. The whole CDR3 sequence reads CASSQDPGGLYGYTF.

As concerns this clone: Read coverage stops 3 residues before the CDR3 terminus; the germline J gene supplies the remainder. The V and J genes are TRBV12-5 and TRBJ1-5, with a tentative D call TRBD1 (5 bases). Germline loops: CDR1 LGHNT, CDR2 FRNRAP. Trimming left V 3 bases short and J 7 bases short, with 7 bases between. The CDR3 loop spans 12 amino acids. Incomplete CDR3 DNA: TGTGCTAGTGGTTTAGGGGAACAGCCC. As protein: CASGLGEQP. The full CDR3 is CASGLGEQPQHF.

Remarks on this clone: Sequencing ends 3 residues short of the CDR3 end; the germline J gene provides the rest. The chain couples TRBV9 to TRBJ2-1; 8 bases fit TRBD2. V lost 2 bases and J lost 6; bases outside the gene matches: 7. The CDR3 contains 15 residues. Germline-derived CDR1 and CDR2 are SGDLS and YYNGEE. The sequenced part of the CDR3 DNA is TGTGCCAGCAGCGTGAGCGGGAGTGATGGCAATGAG. The encoded protein is CASSVSGSDGNE. The complete CDR3 sequence is CASSVSGSDGNEQFF.

About this clone itself: The read finishes 3 residues shy of the CDR3 end, and the germline J gene is used to complete it. The gene calls are TRBV2 and TRBJ1-5; a possible D gene is TRBD1 (5 bases). Germline V CDR1 and CDR2: SNHLY, FYNNEI. The CDR3 is made up of 15 amino acids. Trimming stripped 4 bases from V and 0 bases from J, with 10 bases between. The part of the CDR3 DNA that was read is TGTGCCAGCAGTGTGACAGTTAATAGCAATCAGCCC. Its protein is CASSVTVNSNQP. The entire CDR3 reads CASSVTVNSNQPQHF.

About this clone: Read sequence stops 3 residues before the CDR3 end, and the germline J gene provides the missing end. This chain links TRBV7-9 with TRBJ1-4, with a possible D match to TRBD1 (6 bases). CDR3 length: 14 residues. Germline V gives CDR1 SEHNR, CDR2 FQNEAQ (reference sequence). V shed 5 bases and J shed 4 bases, with 11 bases lying between them. The CDR3 protein is CASSGQRYNEKLFF. CDR3 DNA, as far as it was read: TGTGCCAGCAGCGGACAGCGGTATAATGAAAAA.

Turning to this clone: The read ends 3 residues before the CDR3 terminus; that terminus is restored from the germline J gene. The chain joins TRBV5-3 to TRBJ1-5; 9 bases are shared with TRBD1. TRBV5-3 is an ORF; its function is uncertain. V shed 4 bases and J 6 bases; nucleotides not matched to a gene: 5. The CDR3 runs to 14 residues. CDR3 residues: CARSRDRETQPQHF. The CDR3 bases that were read are TGTGCCAGAAGCCGGGACAGGGAGACTCAGCCC.

As to this clone: The read is 3 residues too short to cover the CDR3 end, so that end is filled in from the germline J gene. J is TRBJ1-5 and V is TRBV30; D uncertain. Per germline, CDR1 GTSNPN and CDR2 SVGIG (reference sequence). V was trimmed by 0 bases and J by 0 bases, leaving 15 bases between them. The length of the CDR3 is 17 residues. The CDR3: CAWSVPLGDYSNQPQHF. CDR3 bases read: TGTGCCTGGAGTGTACCTCTGGGTGACTATAGCAATCAGCCC.

As for this clone: Coverage ceases 3 residues before the CDR3 finishes, and the germline J gene fills in the end. The rearrangement uses TRBV7-2 and TRBJ2-7; D not certain. The CDR3 has 14 amino acids. Germline V gene data show CDR1 as SGHTA and CDR2 as FQGNSA. Trimming stripped 1 base from V and 4 bases from J, with 11 bases between. The part of the CDR3 DNA that was read is TGTGCCAGCAGCTTAGAGGTGCCGCCTTACGAG. Translation: CASSLEVPPYE. Given in full, the CDR3 is CASSLEVPPYEQYF.

With regard to this clone: With the read ending 3 residues before the CDR3 end, the germline J gene is used to fill in that end. The chain recombines TRBV20-1 with TRBJ1-4; TRBD1 is a possible D gene (6 bases). Germline CDR1 DFQATT, CDR2 SNEGSKA (reference sequence). Trimming took 5 bases from V and 1 from J, leaving 8 bases between them. This CDR3 region has 13 residues. The CDR3 region is CSASRGTNEKLFF. The sequenced CDR3 bases are TGCAGTGCTTCCAGGGGAACTAATGAAAAA.

About this clone itself: With the read ending 3 residues before the CDR3 end, the germline J gene is used to fill in that end. V and J are TRBV28 and TRBJ1-1; 8 nucleotides line up with TRBD1. V was clipped by 5 bases and J by 2 bases; unmatched bases: 4. This CDR3 has 14 residues. In germline, CDR1 is MDHEN, CDR2 SYDVKM. The CDR3: CASSRTGRNTEAFF. The covered CDR3 bases are TGTGCCAGCAGTCGGACAGGGAGAAACACTGAA.

A note on this clone: One junction end does not reproduce the germline sequence, and a read error may be involved. The CDR3 extends 3 residues past the end of the read, so its final part is completed from the germline J gene. The J gene is TRBJ2-7, the V gene TRBV4-2; 7 bases map to TRBD2. Germline CDR1 LGHNA, CDR2 YNFKEQ. This CDR3 spans 17 amino acids. The CDR3 spells CASSQDVASGKTYEQYF. CDR3 bases read: TGCGCCAGCAGCCAAGATGTCGCTAGCGGAAAAACCTACGAG.

Regarding this clone: The read ends 3 residues before the CDR3 terminus; that terminus is restored from the germline J gene. The chain is built from TRBV5-1 and TRBJ1-1, with D uncertain. V was shortened by 4 bases and J by 0 bases, with 16 bases between the two germline ends. The CDR3 has 16 amino acids. CDR1 and CDR2 (germline): SGHRS, YFSETQ. The CDR3 sequence: CASSVVAGLMNTEAFF. CDR3 DNA (partial): TGCGCCAGCAGCGTGGTGGCAGGCCTCATGAACACTGAA.

Partial CDR3 DNA: TGTGCCAGCAGCCCCGGGGAGTCCTACGAG. It translates to CASSPGESYE. The CDR3 reads in full as CASSPGESYEQYF. The chain combines TRBV5-4 with TRBJ2-7, with TRBD2 as a possible D gene (5 bases). With the read ending 3 residues before the CDR3 end, the germline J gene is used to fill in that end. Germline CDR1 and CDR2: SGHNT and YYREEE (reference sequence). The CDR3 totals 13 residues. Deletions cut 4 bases from V and 1 base from J, with 9 bases between.

Details on this clone: One junction end does not reproduce the germline sequence, and a read error may be involved. Read sequence stops 3 residues before the CDR3 end, and the germline J gene provides the missing end. V is TRBV4-2 and J is TRBJ2-3; 9 bases agree with TRBD2. The CDR3 length is 16 residues. Per germline, CDR1 LGHNA and CDR2 YNFKEQ. CDR3 sequence reads: CASSQVLAGPTDTQYF. Partial CDR3 DNA: TGCGCCAGCAGCCAAGTTCTAGCGGGGCCCACAGATACG.

Points on this clone: Coverage ceases 3 residues before the CDR3 finishes, and the germline J gene fills in the end. The J gene is TRBJ2-2, the V gene TRBV7-7; D possibly corresponds to TRBD1 (6 bases). Germline values: CDR1 SSHAT, CDR2 FNYEAQ (reference sequence). The CDR3 sequence is 17 residues long. V dropped 4 bases and J dropped 1 base, with 16 bases sitting between them. This CDR3 reads CASSSEVGTLNTGELFF. The covered CDR3 bases are TGTGCCAGCAGCTCCGAGGTGGGGACATTGAACACCGGGGAG.

In regard to this clone: The read terminates 3 residues before the CDR3 end, so the remaining end is supplied by the germline J gene. The gene calls are TRBV20-1 and TRBJ2-7; 12 bases align to TRBD2. CDR1 and CDR2 from the germline V gene are DFQATT and SNEGSKA (reference sequence). The length of the CDR3 is 14 residues. V shed 6 bases and J 5 bases; nucleotides not matched to a gene: 8. The sequenced CDR3 bases are TGCAGTGCAAGACTAGCGGGGGCATCGGACGAG. Its protein product is CSARLAGASDE. The full CDR3 reads CSARLAGASDEQYF.